This T cell receptor beta chain was documented in a study of blood T cell dynamics during melanoma immunotherapy. Study details: Standard first-line treatment here was pembrolizumab or nivolumab plus ipilimumab in metastatic melanoma.

The CDR3 sequence is 14 residues long. Per the germline V gene, CDR1 is SGHTA and CDR2 is FQGNSA. Germline trimming cut 6 bases from V and 7 bases from J; bases unmatched to any gene: 7. Time point here: pre-treatment baseline. Patients had no prior systemic cancer treatment, immunosuppressants or other active cancers. Assay: immunoSEQ multiplex PCR; the TCRdb copy retains only in-frame clones and omits some. The sample lists about 15,000 clones; 75% to 85% were seen once. The specimen comprised blood, sampled from a patient treated with checkpoint blockade. The chain combines TRBV7-2 with TRBJ2-7; 12 bases match TRBD2. The receptor's source is a human donor with melanoma. The CDR3 protein is CASSVFGLAGEQYF. Here the CDR3 DNA reads TGTGCCAGCAGTGTATTTGGACTAGCGGGGGAGCAGTACTTC.